This TCR beta chain was identified during a study of blood T cell repertoires in COVID-19. Across the whole study: Acute and convalescent COVID-19 specimens originated in the United States, Italy and Spain. In each case, the material was cDNA or gDNA derived from T cells, B-cell-depleted T cells, or PBMCs.

Trimming stripped 6 bases from V and 3 bases from J, with 17 bases between. Germline loops: CDR1 SNHLY, CDR2 FYNNEI. This CDR3 region has 15 residues. In the source study's methods: By means of reference gene primer amplification, nucleated cell counts were estimated. Sequenced by immunoSEQ multiplex PCR; TCRdb stores in-frame clones only, minus some. V, J and clone size were drawn from that table, and D and trimming were deduced from the DNA. The profile covers roughly 200,000 clones, with approximately 84% appearing a single time and 4.5% to 5% taken by the ten largest. This chain connects TRBV2 to TRBJ1-1; D is uncertain. Input material: peripheral blood. This receptor was obtained from a woman of 80 years or more with acute or convalescent COVID-19. For the CDR3, the DNA is TGTGCCAGCAGCTTCAGACGCCGGGGTCACACTGAAGCTTTCTTT. Its translation is CASSFRRRGHTEAFF.